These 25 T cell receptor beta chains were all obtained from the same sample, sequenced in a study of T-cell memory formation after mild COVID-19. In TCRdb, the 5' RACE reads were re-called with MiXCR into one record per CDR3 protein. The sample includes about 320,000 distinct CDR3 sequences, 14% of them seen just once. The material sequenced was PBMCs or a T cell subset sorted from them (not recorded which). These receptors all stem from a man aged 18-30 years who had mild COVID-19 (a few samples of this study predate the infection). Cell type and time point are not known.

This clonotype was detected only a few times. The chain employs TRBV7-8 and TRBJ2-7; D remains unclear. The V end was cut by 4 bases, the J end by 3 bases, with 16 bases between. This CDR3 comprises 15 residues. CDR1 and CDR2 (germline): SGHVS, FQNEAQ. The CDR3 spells CASSSRERRLYEQYF. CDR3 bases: TGTGCCAGCAGCTCCCGAGAGCGCAGGCTCTACGAGCAGTACTTC.

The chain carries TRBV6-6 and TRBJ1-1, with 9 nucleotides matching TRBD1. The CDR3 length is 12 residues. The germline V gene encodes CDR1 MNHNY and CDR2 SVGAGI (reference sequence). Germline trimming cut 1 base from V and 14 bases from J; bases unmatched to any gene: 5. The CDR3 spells CASSYFGQGWFF. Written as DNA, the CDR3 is TGTGCCAGCAGTTACTTCGGACAGGGGTGGTTCTTT.

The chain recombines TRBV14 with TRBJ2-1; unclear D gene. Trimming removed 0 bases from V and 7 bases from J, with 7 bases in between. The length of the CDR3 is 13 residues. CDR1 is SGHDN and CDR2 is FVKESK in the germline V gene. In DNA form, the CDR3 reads TGTGCCAGCAGCCAAGACAGGTTGAATGAGCAGTTCTTC. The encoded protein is CASSQDRLNEQFF.

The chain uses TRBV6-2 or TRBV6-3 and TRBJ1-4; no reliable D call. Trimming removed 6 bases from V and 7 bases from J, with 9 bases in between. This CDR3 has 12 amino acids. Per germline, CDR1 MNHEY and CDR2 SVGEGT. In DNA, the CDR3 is TGTGCCAGCAGCCCGTCGGCTGAAAAACTGTTTTTT. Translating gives CASSPSAEKLFF.

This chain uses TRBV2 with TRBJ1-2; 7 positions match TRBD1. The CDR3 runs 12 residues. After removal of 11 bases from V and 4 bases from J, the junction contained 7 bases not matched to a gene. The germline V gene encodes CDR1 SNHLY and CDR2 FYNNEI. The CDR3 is CAGADRVYGYTF. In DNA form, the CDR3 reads TGTGCCGGGGCCGACAGGGTCTATGGCTACACCTTC.

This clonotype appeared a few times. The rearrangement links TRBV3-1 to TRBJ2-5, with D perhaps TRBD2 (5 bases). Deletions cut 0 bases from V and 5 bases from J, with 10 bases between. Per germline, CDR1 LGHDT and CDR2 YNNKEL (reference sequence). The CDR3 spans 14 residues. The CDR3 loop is CASSQDWTGETQYF. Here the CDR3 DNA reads TGTGCCAGCAGCCAAGACTGGACTGGGGAGACCCAGTACTTC.

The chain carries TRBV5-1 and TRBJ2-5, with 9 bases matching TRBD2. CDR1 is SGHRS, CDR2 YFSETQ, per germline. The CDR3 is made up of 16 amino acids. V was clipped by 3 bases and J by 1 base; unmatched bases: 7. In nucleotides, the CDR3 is TGCGCCAGCAGCTCCGGGGCTAGCGGGGTCCAAGAGACCCAGTACTTC. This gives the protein CASSSGASGVQETQYF.

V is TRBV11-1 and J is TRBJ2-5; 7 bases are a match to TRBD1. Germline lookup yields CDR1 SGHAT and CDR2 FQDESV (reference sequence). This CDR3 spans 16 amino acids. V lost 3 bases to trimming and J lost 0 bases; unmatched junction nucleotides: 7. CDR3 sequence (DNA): TGTGCCAGCAGCTTTAGGGGGCCCCCGTACCAAGAGACCCAGTACTTC. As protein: CASSFRGPPYQETQYF. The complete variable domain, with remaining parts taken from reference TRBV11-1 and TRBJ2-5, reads EAEVAQSPRYKITEKSQAVAFWCDPISGHATLYWYRQILGQGPELLVQFQDESVVDDSQLPKDRFSAERLKGVDSTLKIQPAELGDSAMYLCASSFRGPPYQETQYFGPGTRLLVL.

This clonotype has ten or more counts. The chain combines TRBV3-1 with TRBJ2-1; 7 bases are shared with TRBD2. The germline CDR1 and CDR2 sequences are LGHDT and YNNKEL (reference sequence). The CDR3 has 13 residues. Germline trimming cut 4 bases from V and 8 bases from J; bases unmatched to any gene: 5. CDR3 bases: TGTGCCAGCAGCCGTGGGGAGGGTTATGAGCAGTTCTTC. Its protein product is CASSRGEGYEQFF.

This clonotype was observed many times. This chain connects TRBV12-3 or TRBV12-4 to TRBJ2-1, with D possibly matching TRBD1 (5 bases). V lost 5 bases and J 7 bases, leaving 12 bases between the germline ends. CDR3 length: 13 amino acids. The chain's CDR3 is CASSARVGNEQFF. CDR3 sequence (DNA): TGTGCCAGCAGTGCCAGGGTGGGAAATGAGCAGTTCTTC.

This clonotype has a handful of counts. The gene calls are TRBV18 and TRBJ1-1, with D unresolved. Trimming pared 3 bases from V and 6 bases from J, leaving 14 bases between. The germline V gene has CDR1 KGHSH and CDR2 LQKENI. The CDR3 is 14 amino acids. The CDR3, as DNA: TGTGCCAGCTCACCCCTTGACCTGGGCGCTGAAGCTTTCTTT. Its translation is CASSPLDLGAEAFF.

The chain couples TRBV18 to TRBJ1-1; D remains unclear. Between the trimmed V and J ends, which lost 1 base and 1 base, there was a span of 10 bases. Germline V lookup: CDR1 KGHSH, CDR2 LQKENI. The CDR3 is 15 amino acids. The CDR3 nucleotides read TGTGCCAGCTCACCACGGGAATCCTCGAACACTGAAGCTTTCTTT. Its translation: CASSPRESSNTEAFF.

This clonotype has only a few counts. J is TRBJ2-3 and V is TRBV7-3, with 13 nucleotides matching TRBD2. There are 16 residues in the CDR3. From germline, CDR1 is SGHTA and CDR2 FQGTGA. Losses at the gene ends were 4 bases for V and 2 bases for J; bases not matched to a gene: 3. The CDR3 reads CASSSGLAGHTDTQYF. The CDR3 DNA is TGTGCCAGCAGCTCGGGACTAGCGGGGCACACAGATACGCAGTATTTT.

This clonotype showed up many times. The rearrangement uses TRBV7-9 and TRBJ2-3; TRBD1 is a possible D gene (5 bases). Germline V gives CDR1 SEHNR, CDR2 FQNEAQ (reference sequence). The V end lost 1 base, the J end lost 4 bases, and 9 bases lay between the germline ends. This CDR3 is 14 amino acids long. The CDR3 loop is CASSLDTGSDTQYF. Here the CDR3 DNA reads TGTGCCAGCAGCTTAGATACAGGTTCAGATACGCAGTATTTT.

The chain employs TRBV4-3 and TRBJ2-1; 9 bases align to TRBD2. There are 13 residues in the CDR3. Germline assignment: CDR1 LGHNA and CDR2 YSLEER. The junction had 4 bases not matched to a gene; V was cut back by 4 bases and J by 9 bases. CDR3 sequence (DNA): TGCGCCAGCAGCCGGGGACTAGCTCGTGAGCAGTTCTTC. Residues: CASSRGLAREQFF.

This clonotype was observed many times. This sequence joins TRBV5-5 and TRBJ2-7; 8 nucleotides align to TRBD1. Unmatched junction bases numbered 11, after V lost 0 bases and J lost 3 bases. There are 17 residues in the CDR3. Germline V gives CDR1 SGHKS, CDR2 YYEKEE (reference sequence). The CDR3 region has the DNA TGTGCCAGCAGCTTGGTCCCCGGGACAGGAGTCCTCTACGAGCAGTACGTC. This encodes CASSLVPGTGVLYEQYV.

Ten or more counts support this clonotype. In DNA, the CDR3 is TGTGCCACCAGTGACACTCGGGGTAGCGGGGCAGATACGCAGTATTTT. Its translation is CATSDTRGSGADTQYF. The gene calls are TRBV24-1 and TRBJ2-3, with 8 nucleotides matching TRBD2. The germline CDR1 and CDR2 sequences are KGHDR and SFDVKD. CDR3 length equals 16 residues. J lost 4 bases, V lost 4 bases, and 9 bases had no gene match.

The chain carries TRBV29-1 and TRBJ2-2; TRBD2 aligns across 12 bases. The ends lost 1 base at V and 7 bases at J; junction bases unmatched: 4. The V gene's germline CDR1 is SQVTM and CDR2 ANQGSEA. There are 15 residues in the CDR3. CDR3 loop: CSVEASGGAHGELFF. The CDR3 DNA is TGCAGCGTTGAAGCTAGCGGGGGGGCCCACGGGGAGCTGTTTTTT.

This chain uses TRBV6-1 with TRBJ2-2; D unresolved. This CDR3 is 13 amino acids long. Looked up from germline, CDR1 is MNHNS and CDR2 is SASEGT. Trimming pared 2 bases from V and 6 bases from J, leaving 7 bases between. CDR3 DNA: TGTGCCAGCAGTGAACAAACTCCCGGGGAGCTGTTTTTT. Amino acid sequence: CASSEQTPGELFF.

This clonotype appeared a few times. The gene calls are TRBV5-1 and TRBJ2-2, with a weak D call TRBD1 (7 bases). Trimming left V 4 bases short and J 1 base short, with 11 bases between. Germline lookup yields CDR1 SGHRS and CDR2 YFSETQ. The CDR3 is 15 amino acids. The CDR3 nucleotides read TGCGCCAGCAGCGGGAGGACAGGGAACACCGGGGAGCTGTTTTTT. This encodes CASSGRTGNTGELFF.

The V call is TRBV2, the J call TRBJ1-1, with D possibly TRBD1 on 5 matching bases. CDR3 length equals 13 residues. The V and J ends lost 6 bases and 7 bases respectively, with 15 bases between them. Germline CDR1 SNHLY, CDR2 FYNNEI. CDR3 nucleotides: TGTGCCAGCAGATTTGACAGAACCCTTGAAGCTTTCTTT. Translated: CASRFDRTLEAFF. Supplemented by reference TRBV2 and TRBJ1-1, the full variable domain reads EPEVTQTPSHQVTQMGQEVILRCVPISNHLYFYWYRQILGQKVEFLVSFYNNEISEKSEIFDDQFSVERPDGSNFTLKIRSTKLEDSAMYFCASRFDRTLEAFFGQGTRLTVV.

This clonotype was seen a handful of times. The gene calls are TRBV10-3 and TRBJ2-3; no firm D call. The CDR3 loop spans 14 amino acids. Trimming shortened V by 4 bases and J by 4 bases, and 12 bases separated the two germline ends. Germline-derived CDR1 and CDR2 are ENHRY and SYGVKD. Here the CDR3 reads CAISAQVSSDTQYF. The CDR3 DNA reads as TGTGCCATCAGTGCACAAGTGTCCTCAGATACGCAGTATTTT.

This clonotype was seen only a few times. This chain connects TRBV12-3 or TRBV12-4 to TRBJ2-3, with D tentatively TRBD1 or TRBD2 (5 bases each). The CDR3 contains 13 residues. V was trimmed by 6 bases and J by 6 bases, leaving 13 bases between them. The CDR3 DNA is TGTGCCAGCAGACGGGGCTCAGAGGATACGCAGTATTTT. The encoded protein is CASRRGSEDTQYF.

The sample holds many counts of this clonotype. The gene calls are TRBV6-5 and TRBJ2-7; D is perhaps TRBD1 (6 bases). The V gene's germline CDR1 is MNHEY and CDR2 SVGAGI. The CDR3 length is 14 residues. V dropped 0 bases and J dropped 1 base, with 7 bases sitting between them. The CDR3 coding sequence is TGTGCCAGCAGTTACTCGCAGGGGTCCTACGAGCAGTACGTC. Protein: CASSYSQGSYEQYV.

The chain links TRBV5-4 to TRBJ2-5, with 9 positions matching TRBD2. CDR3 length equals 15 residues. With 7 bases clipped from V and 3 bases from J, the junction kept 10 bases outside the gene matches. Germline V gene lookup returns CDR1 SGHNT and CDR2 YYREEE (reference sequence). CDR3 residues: CASGAGGLAEETQYF. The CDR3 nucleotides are TGTGCCAGCGGCGCGGGGGGACTAGCCGAAGAGACCCAGTACTTC. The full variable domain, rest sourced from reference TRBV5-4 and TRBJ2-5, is ETGVTQSPTHLIKTRGQQVTLRCSSQSGHNTVSWYQQALGQGPQFIFQYYREEENGRGNFPPRFSGLQFPNYSSELNVNALELDDSALYLCASGAGGLAEETQYFGPGTRLLVL.